These 26 T cell receptor beta chains share one sample of origin, sequenced in a study of T cells in Graves' hyperthyroidism and ophthalmopathy (dated by TCRdb to about 2019). The library came from multiplex PCR. The sample was run on an Illumina HiSeq 2000. The TCR beta CDR3 regions were amplified from RNA transcripts. The TCR CDR3 was subjected to a first round of RT-PCR using the HTBI primer set and the Qiagen OneStep RT-PCR kit. Clones were called with MiXCR by TCRdb after fastp trimmed the public reads at Q25, and only in-frame beta chains were retained. Each entry merges the rows of one CDR3 protein and shows their most common DNA and genes. The sample table shows around 300,000 distinct CDR3 sequences, and 22% are seen once. Of the sample, 64% is held by the ten largest clones. Sample: blood. The receptors were sampled from a man aged 25-45 years with Graves' ophthalmopathy.

The table lists this clonotype with a few counts. V and J are TRBV28 and TRBJ1-1, with TRBD1 matching 8 bases. From germline, CDR1 is MDHEN and CDR2 SYDVKM. This CDR3 spans 14 amino acids. After removal of 8 bases from V and 4 bases from J, the junction contained 9 bases not matched to a gene. The CDR3 loop is CASLPVRGRTEAFF. The CDR3 DNA is TGTGCCAGCCTACCAGTCAGGGGGCGCACTGAAGCTTTCTTT.

This clonotype was found many times. The V call is TRBV18, the J call TRBJ2-2; TRBD1 is a possible D gene (5 bases). This CDR3 is 14 amino acids long. Germline CDR1 reads KGHSH; CDR2 reads LQKENI. V gave up 3 bases and J gave up 1 base, with 6 bases separating them. The CDR3 DNA reads TGTGCCAGCTCACCCGACAGGAACACCGGGGAGCTGTTTTTT. This codes for CASSPDRNTGELFF. The variable domain in full, completed from reference TRBV18 and TRBJ2-2, reads NAGVMQNPRHLVRRRGQEARLRCSPMKGHSHVYWYRQLPEEGLKFMVYLQKENIIDESGMPKERFSAEFPKEGPSILRIQQVVRGDSAAYFCASSPDRNTGELFFGEGSRLTVL.

There are many counts of this clonotype. This chain connects TRBV24-1 to TRBJ2-3, with D perhaps TRBD1 or TRBD2 (6 bases each). The CDR3 sequence is 17 residues long. From germline, CDR1 is KGHDR and CDR2 SFDVKD. V was clipped by 0 bases and J by 4 bases, with 16 bases between them. CDR3 in amino acids: CATSDLPRGRASDTQYF. The CDR3 DNA sequence: TGTGCCACCAGTGATTTGCCTCGGGGGCGCGCCTCAGATACGCAGTATTTT.

This clonotype was seen more than once but under ten times. The J gene is TRBJ2-3, the V gene TRBV12-3 or TRBV12-4, with TRBD2 identical over 10 bases. V trimming: 2 bases; J trimming: 0 bases; junction bases outside the gene matches: 8. This CDR3 contains 18 residues. The CDR3 protein is CASSLLRSGRASTDTQYF. DNA for the CDR3: TGTGCCAGCAGTTTACTAAGGAGCGGGAGGGCTAGCACAGATACGCAGTATTTT.

This clonotype has ten or more counts. This rearrangement joins TRBV30 to TRBJ2-2, with a possible D match to TRBD2 (5 bases). Deletions cut 0 bases from V and 7 bases from J, with 9 bases between. The CDR3 consists of 13 residues. Germline CDR1 reads GTSNPN; CDR2 reads SVGIG (reference sequence). The CDR3 coding sequence is TGTGCCTGGAGTGTGGGAGATTACGGGGAGCTGTTTTTT. Translating gives CAWSVGDYGELFF. The full variable domain, in which reference TRBV30 and TRBJ2-2 provide the parts outside the CDR3, is SQTIHQWPATLVQPVGSPLSLECTVEGTSNPNLYWYRQAAGRGLQLLFYSVGIGQISSEVPQNLSASRPQDRQFILSSKKLLLSDSGFYLCAWSVGDYGELFFGEGSRLTVL.

This clonotype has only a few counts. The germline gene is not matched at one end of the junction; a read error may be the cause. This chain joins TRBV7-9 and TRBJ2-1, with 7 bases matching TRBD2. The CDR3 has 15 residues. CDR1 and CDR2 from the germline V gene are SEHNR and FQNEAQ (reference sequence). The DNA of the CDR3 is TGTGCCAGCAGCATAGCGGGTCGAGGGTACAATGAGCAGTTCTTC. This translates into CASSIAGRGYNEQFF.

The chain couples TRBV27 to TRBJ2-1; 7 positions agree with TRBD2. This CDR3 spans 15 amino acids. J gave up 0 bases and V 4 bases, and 3 bases lay outside the gene matches. The germline V gene encodes CDR1 MNHEY and CDR2 SMNVEV (reference sequence). The CDR3 DNA sequence: TGTGCCAGCAGTTACGGACTAGACTCCTACAATGAGCAGTTCTTC. Its protein is CASSYGLDSYNEQFF.

This clonotype has just a few counts. The chain combines TRBV11-3 with TRBJ2-2, with 10 bases that match TRBD2. Per germline, CDR1 SGHNT and CDR2 YENEEA. With V trimmed by 4 bases and J by 4 bases, 12 bases remained unmatched. The CDR3 contains 18 residues. CDR3 sequence reads: CASSSIGGLALFTGELFF. Written as DNA, the CDR3 is TGTGCCAGCAGCTCCATCGGGGGACTAGCGTTGTTCACCGGGGAGCTGTTTTTT.

The V and J genes are TRBV15 and TRBJ2-1, with D perhaps matching TRBD2 (6 bases). Germline CDR1 LNHNV, CDR2 YYDKDF (reference sequence). V lost 2 bases, J lost 10 bases, and 15 bases lay in between. The CDR3 consists of 14 residues. CDR3 bases: TGTGCCACCAGCAGACCCCTTGGCGGGGCCGAGCAGTTCTTC. Translation: CATSRPLGGAEQFF.

There are many counts of this clonotype. The chain carries TRBV7-6 and TRBJ2-1; 7 bases are shared with TRBD1. The V gene's germline CDR1 is SGHVS and CDR2 FNYEAQ. This CDR3 has 14 amino acids. V was pared by 5 bases and J by 6 bases, with 7 bases of the junction left unmatched. The CDR3 DNA reads as TGTGCCAGCAGCCAGGGACAGCCCTCCAATGAGCAGTTCTTC. Protein sequence: CASSQGQPSNEQFF.

J is TRBJ2-7 and V is TRBV10-3; D not certain. V was trimmed by 0 bases and J by 4 bases, leaving 16 bases between them. The CDR3 is 16 amino acids. The germline gives CDR1 ENHRY, CDR2 SYGVKD. As DNA, the CDR3 is TGTGCCATCAGTGAGTCGGGGTGGCAGAACAAGTACGAGCAGTACTTC. This codes for CAISESGWQNKYEQYF.

In this sample, this clonotype turned up many times. The chain is built from TRBV6-1 and TRBJ2-3; D possibly matches TRBD1 or TRBD2 (5 bases each). Germline V gives CDR1 MNHNS, CDR2 SASEGT. Between the trimmed V and J ends, which lost 6 bases and 0 bases, there was a span of 13 bases. CDR3 size: 15 residues. The CDR3 DNA reads TGTGCCAGCAGCCCGGGACGGTATAGCACAGATACGCAGTATTTT. This translates into CASSPGRYSTDTQYF.

For this clonotype: A clone one base away is much larger, so this may be a read error. The chain uses TRBV11-2 and TRBJ2-7, with 13 bases aligning to TRBD2. There are 15 residues in the CDR3. Trimming at V came to 5 bases and at J to 5 bases, leaving 6 bases not matched to a gene. Germline V CDR1 and CDR2: SGHAT, FQNNGV. The CDR3 region is CASSPGTSGTDEQYF. The CDR3 region has the DNA TGTGCCAGCAGCCCCGGGACTAGCGGGACCGACGAGCAGTACTTC.

The chain couples TRBV9 to TRBJ1-3; D not certain. Germline V lookup: CDR1 SGDLS, CDR2 YYNGEE. CDR3 size: 14 residues. V lost 2 bases to trimming and J lost 0 bases, with 6 bases between them. The CDR3 loop reads CASSVGDSGNTIYF. CDR3 bases: TGTGCCAGCAGCGTTGGGGACTCTGGAAACACCATATATTTT.

This clonotype was counted a few times. CDR3 amino acids: CSVQVGAGELFF. CDR3 in DNA: TGCAGCGTCCAAGTGGGGGCCGGGGAGCTGTTTTTT. The chain combines TRBV29-1 with TRBJ2-2; D may be TRBD1 or TRBD2 (5 bases each). Trimming took off 6 bases at V and 6 bases at J, with 11 bases between the two ends. Germline values: CDR1 SQVTM, CDR2 ANQGSEA. This CDR3 spans 12 amino acids.

This clonotype was observed at least ten times. The gene calls are TRBV3-1 and TRBJ2-4, with D unclear. The CDR3 is made up of 15 amino acids. Between the trimmed V and J ends, which lost 1 base and 1 base, there was a span of 8 bases. In germline, CDR1 is LGHDT, CDR2 YNNKEL (reference sequence). The CDR3 bases are TGTGCCAGCAGCCAAGGGTCTCTCGCCAAAAACATTCAGTACTTC. As protein: CASSQGSLAKNIQYF.

Only a few counts were recorded for this clonotype. The chain has TRBV15 and TRBJ2-3, with 11 bases lining up with TRBD2. Trimming cost V 0 bases and J 10 bases; bases outside gene matches: 6. Per germline, CDR1 LNHNV and CDR2 YYDKDF (reference sequence). This CDR3 has 15 amino acids. CDR3 sequence (DNA): TGTGCCACCAGCAGAGATACTAGCGGGAGTTCGTCGCAGTATTTT. This sequence encodes CATSRDTSGSSSQYF.

In its sample, this clonotype was seen many times. The chain employs TRBV29-1 and TRBJ1-1; 8 bases match TRBD1. Germline-derived CDR1 and CDR2 are SQVTM and ANQGSEA. There are 14 residues in the CDR3. The V and J ends lost 2 bases and 0 bases, in that order; junction bases with no gene match: 2. The CDR3 loop reads CSVERTGMNTEAFF. CDR3 bases: TGCAGCGTTGAACGGACAGGGATGAACACTGAAGCTTTCTTT.

This clonotype came up many times. The V and J genes are TRBV7-2 and TRBJ2-5; 7 nucleotides agree with TRBD2. CDR1 is SGHTA and CDR2 is FQGNSA in the germline V gene. Trimming cost V 0 bases and J 4 bases; bases outside gene matches: 2. This CDR3 contains 14 residues. The CDR3: CASSLAAGVETQYF. Here the CDR3 DNA reads TGTGCCAGCAGCTTAGCGGCGGGAGTAGAGACCCAGTACTTC.

This clonotype came up a few times. The genes are TRBV2 and TRBJ1-4; no definite D call. This CDR3 comprises 14 residues. Germline CDR1 reads SNHLY; CDR2 reads FYNNEI. V lost 7 bases and J 8 bases, leaving 17 bases between the germline ends. The CDR3 DNA reads TGTGCCAGCACCCTCGGCTCCCGGTTCGAAAAACTGTTTTTT. Residues: CASTLGSRFEKLFF.

This chain joins TRBV20-1 and TRBJ1-1, with D perhaps matching TRBD1 (5 bases). Germline CDR1 reads DFQATT; CDR2 reads SNEGSKA (reference sequence). The CDR3 has 13 residues. Trimming cost V 3 bases and J 5 bases, with 13 bases left between them. The CDR3 region has the DNA TGCAGTGCTAGCCGCTACCGGGGGACTGAAGCTTTCTTT. Translated: CSASRYRGTEAFF.

In this sample, this clonotype turned up many times. The rearrangement links TRBV28 to TRBJ1-5; 8 bases match TRBD1. The J segment lost 3 bases and the V segment lost 4 bases, leaving 8 bases of the junction unmatched. There are 16 residues in the CDR3. Looked up from germline, CDR1 is MDHEN and CDR2 is SYDVKM. The CDR3 bases are TGTGCCAGCAGTTCCCATTCGACAGGGGTCAATCAGCCCCAGCATTTT. Translation: CASSSHSTGVNQPQHF.

This clonotype appeared a few times. The chain couples TRBV3-1 to TRBJ2-7, with 7 bases lining up with TRBD1. This CDR3 has 15 residues. Trimming at V came to 5 bases and at J to 0 bases, leaving 7 bases not matched to a gene. CDR1 is LGHDT, CDR2 YNNKEL, per germline (reference sequence). DNA of the CDR3: TGTGCCAGCAGCTCGACAGGGCGGAGCTCCTACGAGCAGTACTTC. It specifies CASSSTGRSSYEQYF.

The sample holds one count of this clonotype. The chain is built from TRBV19 and TRBJ1-5; the D gene is possibly TRBD1 (5 bases). V was pared by 8 bases and J by 6 bases, with 14 bases between. The CDR3 covers 13 residues. The germline CDR1 and CDR2 sequences are LNHDA and SQIVND (reference sequence). For the CDR3, the DNA is TGTGCCAGTTCTGGGCTGGGGGGTCAGCCCCAGCATTTT. Translating gives CASSGLGGQPQHF.

This clonotype was detected many times. The chain employs TRBV28 and TRBJ2-7; TRBD1 is a possible D gene (7 bases). The germline V gene has CDR1 MDHEN and CDR2 SYDVKM. V gave up 5 bases and J gave up 5 bases, with 19 bases separating them. The CDR3 has 15 amino acids. CDR3 bases: TGTGCCAGCAGTCGGGGGACAGTTCCTAGGGACGAGCAGTACTTC. It translates to CASSRGTVPRDEQYF.

This clonotype was found a few times. The chain is built from TRBV6-1 and TRBJ2-1, with 8 bases lining up with TRBD2. Trimming removed 5 bases from V and 5 bases from J; junction bases left unmatched: 8. The germline CDR1 and CDR2 sequences are MNHNS and SASEGT. This CDR3 comprises 15 residues. The CDR3 loop is CASSSGTRGDNEQFF. CDR3 nucleotides: TGTGCCAGCAGTTCCGGGACTAGGGGGGACAATGAGCAGTTCTTC.